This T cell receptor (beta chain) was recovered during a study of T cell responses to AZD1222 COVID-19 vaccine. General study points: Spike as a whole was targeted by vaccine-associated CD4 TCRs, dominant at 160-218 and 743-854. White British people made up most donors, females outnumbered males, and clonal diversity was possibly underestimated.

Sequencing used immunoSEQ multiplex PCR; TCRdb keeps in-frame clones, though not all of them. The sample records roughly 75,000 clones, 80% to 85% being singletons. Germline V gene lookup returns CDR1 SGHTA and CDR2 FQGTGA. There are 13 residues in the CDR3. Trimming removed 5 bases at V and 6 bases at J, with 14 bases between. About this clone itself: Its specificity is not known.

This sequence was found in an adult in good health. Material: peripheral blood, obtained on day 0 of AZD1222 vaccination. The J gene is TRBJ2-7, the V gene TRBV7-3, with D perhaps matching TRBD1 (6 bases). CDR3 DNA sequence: TGTGCCAGCAGCCTAGGGGGTTCGCGCGAGCAGTACTTC. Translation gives CASSLGGSREQYF.